This TCR beta chain was identified during a study of shared clonotypes between healthy human individuals. The assay was carried out at the deep level. Assay: immunoSEQ multiplex PCR; the TCRdb copy retains only in-frame clones and omits some. The sample records approximately 100,000 clones, about 68% being singletons. A note on this clone: Its antigen remains unidentified.

CD45RO+ cells and CCR7-negative CD45RA+ TemRA cells were combined as CD8 memory. The study's findings and limits: Collection of samples was limited to blood; tissue repertoires likely differ. Clonotype sharing among the donors was expected to vary with sequencing depth.

Input material: memory CD8+ T cells sorted from blood. Documented subset: CD45RO+ cells pooled with CCR7-negative TemRA cells. The clonotype originates from a man aged 30-40 years in good health.

DNA of the CDR3: TGTGCCTGGAGTGTACCCAGCGGGATCTACAATGAGCAGTTCTTC. Residues: CAWSVPSGIYNEQFF. This sequence joins TRBV30 and TRBJ2-1, with TRBD2 matching 7 bases. J lost 3 bases, V lost 0 bases, and 5 bases had no gene match. The germline V gene has CDR1 GTSNPN and CDR2 SVGIG (reference sequence). The CDR3 consists of 15 residues.